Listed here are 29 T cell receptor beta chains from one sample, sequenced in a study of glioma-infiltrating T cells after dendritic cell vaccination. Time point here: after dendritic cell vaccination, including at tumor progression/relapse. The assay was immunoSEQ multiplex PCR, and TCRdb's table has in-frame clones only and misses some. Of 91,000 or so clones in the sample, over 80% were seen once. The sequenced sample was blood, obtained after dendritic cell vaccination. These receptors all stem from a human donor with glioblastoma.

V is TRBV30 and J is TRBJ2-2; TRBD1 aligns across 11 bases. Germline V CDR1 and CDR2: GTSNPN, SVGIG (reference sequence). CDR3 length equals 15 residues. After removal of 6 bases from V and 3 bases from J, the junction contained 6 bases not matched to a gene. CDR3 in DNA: TGTGCCTGTGGAGGGGACAGGGGGTACACCGGGGAGCTGTTTTTT. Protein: CACGGDRGYTGELFF.

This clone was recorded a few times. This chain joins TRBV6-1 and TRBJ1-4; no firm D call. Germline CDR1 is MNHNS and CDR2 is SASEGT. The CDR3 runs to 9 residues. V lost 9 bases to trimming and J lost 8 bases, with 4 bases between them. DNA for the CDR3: TGTGCCAGGGGCGAAAAACTGTTTTTT. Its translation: CARGEKLFF.

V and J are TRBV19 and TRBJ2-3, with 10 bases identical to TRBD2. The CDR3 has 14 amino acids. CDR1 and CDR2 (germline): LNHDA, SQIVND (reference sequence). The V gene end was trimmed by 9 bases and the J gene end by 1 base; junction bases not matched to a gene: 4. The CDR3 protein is CASVLAGGTDTQYF. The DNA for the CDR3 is TGTGCCAGCGTTCTAGCGGGGGGCACAGATACGCAGTATTTT.

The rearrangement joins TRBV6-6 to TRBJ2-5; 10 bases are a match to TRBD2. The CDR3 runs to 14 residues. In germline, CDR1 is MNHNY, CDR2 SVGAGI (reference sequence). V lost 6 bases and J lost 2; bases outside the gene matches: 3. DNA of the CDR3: TGTGCCAGCAGAAGCGGGAGGGTGCAAGAGACCCAGTACTTC. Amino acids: CASRSGRVQETQYF.

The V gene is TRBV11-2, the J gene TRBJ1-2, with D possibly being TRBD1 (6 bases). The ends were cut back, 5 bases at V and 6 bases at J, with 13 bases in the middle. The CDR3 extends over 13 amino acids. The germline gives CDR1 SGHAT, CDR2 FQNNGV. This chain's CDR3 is CASSLRGWDGYTF. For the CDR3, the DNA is TGTGCCAGCAGCCTCAGGGGTTGGGATGGCTACACCTTC.

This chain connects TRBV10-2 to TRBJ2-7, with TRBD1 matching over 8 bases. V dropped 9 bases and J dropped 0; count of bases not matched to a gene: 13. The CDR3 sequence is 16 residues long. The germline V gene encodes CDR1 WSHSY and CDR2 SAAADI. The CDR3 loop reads CARRDRLSDPSYEQYF. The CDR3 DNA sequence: TGCGCCAGACGGGACAGGTTGTCTGACCCCTCCTACGAGCAGTACTTC.

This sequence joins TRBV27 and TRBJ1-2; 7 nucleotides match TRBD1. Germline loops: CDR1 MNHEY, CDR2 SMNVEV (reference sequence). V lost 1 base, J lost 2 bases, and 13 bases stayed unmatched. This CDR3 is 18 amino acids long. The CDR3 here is CASSLFRYPGQLNYGYTF. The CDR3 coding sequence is TGTGCCAGCAGTTTATTTCGGTATCCGGGACAGTTAAACTATGGCTACACCTTC.

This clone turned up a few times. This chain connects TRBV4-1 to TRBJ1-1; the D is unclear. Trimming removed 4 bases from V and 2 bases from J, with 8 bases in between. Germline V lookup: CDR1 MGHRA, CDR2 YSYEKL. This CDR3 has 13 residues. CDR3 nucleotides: TGCGCCAGCAGCCCCTACCCTAACACTGAAGCTTTCTTT. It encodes CASSPYPNTEAFF.

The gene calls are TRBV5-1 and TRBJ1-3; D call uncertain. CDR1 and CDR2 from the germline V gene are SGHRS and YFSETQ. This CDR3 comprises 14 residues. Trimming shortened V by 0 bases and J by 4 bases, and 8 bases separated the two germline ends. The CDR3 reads CASSLAGAGNTIYF. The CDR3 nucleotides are TGCGCCAGCAGCTTGGCAGGCGCCGGAAACACCATATATTTT.

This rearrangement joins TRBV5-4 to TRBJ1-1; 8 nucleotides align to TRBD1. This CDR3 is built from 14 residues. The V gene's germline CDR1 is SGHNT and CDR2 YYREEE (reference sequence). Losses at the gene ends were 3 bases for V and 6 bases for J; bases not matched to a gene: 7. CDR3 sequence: CASSSQGAPAEAFF. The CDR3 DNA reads TGTGCCAGCAGCTCGCAGGGGGCGCCGGCTGAAGCTTTCTTT.

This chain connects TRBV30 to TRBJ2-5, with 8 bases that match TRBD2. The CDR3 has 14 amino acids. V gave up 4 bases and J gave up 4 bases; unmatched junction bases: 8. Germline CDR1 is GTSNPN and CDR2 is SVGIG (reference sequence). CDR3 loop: CAWTVGGVGETQYF. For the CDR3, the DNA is TGTGCCTGGACGGTCGGGGGGGTAGGAGAGACCCAGTACTTC.

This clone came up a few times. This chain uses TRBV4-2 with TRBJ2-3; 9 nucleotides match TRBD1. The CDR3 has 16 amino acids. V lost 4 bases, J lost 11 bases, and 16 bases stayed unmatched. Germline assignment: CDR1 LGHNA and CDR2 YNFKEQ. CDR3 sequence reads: CASSPPIETGGRRQYF. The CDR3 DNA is TGTGCCAGCAGCCCGCCCATAGAGACAGGGGGGAGGAGGCAGTATTTT.

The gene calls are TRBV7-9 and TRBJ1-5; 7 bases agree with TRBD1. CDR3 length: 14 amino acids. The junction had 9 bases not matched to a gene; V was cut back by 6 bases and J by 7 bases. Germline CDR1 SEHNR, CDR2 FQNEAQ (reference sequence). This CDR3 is CASSSTGARQPQHF. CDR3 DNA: TGTGCCAGCAGTTCTACAGGGGCCCGGCAGCCCCAGCATTTT.

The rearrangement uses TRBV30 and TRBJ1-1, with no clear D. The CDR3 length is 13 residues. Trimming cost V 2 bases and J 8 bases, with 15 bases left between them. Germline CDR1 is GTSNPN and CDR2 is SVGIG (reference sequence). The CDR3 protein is CAWSMAGKKEAFF. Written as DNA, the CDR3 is TGTGCCTGGAGTATGGCGGGGAAAAAAGAAGCTTTCTTT.

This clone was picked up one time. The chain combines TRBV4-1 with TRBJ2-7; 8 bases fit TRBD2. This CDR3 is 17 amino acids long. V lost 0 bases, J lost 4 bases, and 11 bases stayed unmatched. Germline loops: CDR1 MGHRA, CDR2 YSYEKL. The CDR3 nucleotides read TGCGCCAGCAGCCAAGATCTGACGGGAGGGCCCCCATACGAGCAGTACTTC. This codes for CASSQDLTGGPPYEQYF.

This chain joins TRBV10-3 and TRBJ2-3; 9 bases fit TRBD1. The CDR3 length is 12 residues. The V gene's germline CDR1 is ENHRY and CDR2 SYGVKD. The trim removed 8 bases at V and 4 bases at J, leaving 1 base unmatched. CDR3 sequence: CAIRDRADTQYF. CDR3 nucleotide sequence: TGTGCCATCCGGGACAGGGCAGATACGCAGTATTTT.

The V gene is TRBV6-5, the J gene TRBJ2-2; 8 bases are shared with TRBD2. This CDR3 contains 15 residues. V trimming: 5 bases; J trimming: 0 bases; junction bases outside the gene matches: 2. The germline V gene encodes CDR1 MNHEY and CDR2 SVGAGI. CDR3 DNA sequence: TGTGCCAGCAGTCGGGGGGGCCCGAACACCGGGGAGCTGTTTTTT. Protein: CASSRGGPNTGELFF.

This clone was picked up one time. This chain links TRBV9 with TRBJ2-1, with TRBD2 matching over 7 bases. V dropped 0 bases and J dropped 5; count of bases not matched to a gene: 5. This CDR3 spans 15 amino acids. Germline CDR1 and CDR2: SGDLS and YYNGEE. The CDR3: CASSVEAGVDNEQFF. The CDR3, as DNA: TGTGCCAGCAGCGTAGAGGCGGGAGTAGACAATGAGCAGTTCTTC.

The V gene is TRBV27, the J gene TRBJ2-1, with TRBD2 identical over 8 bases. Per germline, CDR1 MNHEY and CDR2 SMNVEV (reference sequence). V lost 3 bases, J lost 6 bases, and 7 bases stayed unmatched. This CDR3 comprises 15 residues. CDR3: CASSFSGAGSNEQFF. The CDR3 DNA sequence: TGTGCCAGCAGTTTTAGCGGGGCGGGGTCCAATGAGCAGTTCTTC.

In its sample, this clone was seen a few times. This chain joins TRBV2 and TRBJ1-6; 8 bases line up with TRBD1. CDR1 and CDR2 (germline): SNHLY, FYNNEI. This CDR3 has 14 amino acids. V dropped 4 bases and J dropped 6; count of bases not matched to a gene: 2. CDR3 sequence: CASSGDRPNSPLHF. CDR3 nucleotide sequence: TGTGCCAGCAGTGGGGACAGGCCTAATTCACCCCTCCACTTT.

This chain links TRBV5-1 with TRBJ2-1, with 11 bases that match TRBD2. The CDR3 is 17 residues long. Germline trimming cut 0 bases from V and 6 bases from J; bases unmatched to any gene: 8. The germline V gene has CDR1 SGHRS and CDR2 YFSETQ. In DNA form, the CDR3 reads TGCGCCAGCAGCTTGGTCGTAGCGGGAGGGGGAGGCAATGAGCAGTTCTTC. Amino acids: CASSLVVAGGGGNEQFF.

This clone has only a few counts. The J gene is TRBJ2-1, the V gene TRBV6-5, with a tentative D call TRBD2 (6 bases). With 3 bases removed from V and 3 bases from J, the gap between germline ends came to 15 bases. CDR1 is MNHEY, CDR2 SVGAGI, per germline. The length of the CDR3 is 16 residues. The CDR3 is CASSYNRRAGYNEQFF. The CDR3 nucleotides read TGTGCCAGCAGTTATAACCGGAGAGCGGGCTACAATGAGCAGTTCTTC.

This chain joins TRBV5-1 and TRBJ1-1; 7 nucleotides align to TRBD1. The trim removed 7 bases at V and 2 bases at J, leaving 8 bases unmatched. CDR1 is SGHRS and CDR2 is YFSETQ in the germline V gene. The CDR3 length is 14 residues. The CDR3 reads CASYRGPSNTEAFF. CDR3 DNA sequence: TGCGCCAGCTACAGGGGACCCTCCAACACTGAAGCTTTCTTT.

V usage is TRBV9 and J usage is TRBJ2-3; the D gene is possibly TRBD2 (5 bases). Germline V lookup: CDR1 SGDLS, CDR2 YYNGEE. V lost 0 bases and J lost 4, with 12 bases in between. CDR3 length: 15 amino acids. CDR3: CASSVDQASSDTQYF. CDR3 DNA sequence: TGTGCCAGCAGCGTAGACCAGGCTAGCTCAGATACGCAGTATTTT.

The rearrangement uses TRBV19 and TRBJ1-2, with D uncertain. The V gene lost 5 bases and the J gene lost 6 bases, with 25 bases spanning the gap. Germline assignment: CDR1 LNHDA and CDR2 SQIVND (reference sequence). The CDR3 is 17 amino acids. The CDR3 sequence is CASSSHLPGPGSHGYTF. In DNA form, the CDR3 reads TGTGCCAGTAGTTCCCACCTCCCGGGTCCCGGTAGTCATGGCTACACCTTC.

The CDR3 sequence is CASSVFPGQGPYGYTF. Here the CDR3 DNA reads TGTGCCAGCAGCGTTTTTCCGGGACAGGGACCCTATGGCTACACCTTC. The V gene is TRBV9, the J gene TRBJ1-2; TRBD1 agrees at 9 bases. The CDR3 totals 16 residues. V lost 2 bases, J lost 4 bases, and 9 bases stayed unmatched. Germline assignment: CDR1 SGDLS and CDR2 YYNGEE.

CDR3 loop: CASLFSAGGYNEQFF. CDR3 bases: TGTGCCAGCCTTTTTTCGGCGGGAGGGTACAATGAGCAGTTCTTC. This rearrangement joins TRBV7-2 to TRBJ2-1; 9 positions agree with TRBD2. Per the germline V gene, CDR1 is SGHTA and CDR2 is FQGNSA. This CDR3 spans 15 amino acids. V shed 8 bases, J shed 4 bases, and the junction held 9 bases outside the gene matches.

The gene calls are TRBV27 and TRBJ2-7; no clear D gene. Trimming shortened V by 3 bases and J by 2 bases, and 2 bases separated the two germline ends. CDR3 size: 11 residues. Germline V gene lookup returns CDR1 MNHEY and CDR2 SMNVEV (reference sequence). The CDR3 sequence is CASSFTYEQYF. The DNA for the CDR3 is TGTGCCAGCAGTTTTACCTACGAGCAGTACTTC.

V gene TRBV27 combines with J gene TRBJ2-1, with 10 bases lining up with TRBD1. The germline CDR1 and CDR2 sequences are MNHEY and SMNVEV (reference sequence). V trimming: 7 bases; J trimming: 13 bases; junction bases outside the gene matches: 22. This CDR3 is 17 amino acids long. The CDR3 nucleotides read TGTGCCAGCACCTACCCATGGACAGGGGGGCGCGGGGTTCATCAGTTCTTC. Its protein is CASTYPWTGGRGVHQFF.